This TCR beta chain is drawn from a study of T cell repertoires in ileal Crohn's disease. Study overall: Every patient was operated on for stricturing (roughly 60%) or penetrating (39%) complications. About half of patients got postoperative therapy: approximately twelve thiopurines, over 15 anti-TNF. The MI sample came from the proximal margin of the surgical specimen. Study results and caveats: Clonal expansions were more frequent in active smokers than non-smokers at surgery.

CDR1 and CDR2 from the germline V gene are MNHEY and SMNVEV (reference sequence). The CDR3 is 16 residues long. Trimming took 6 bases from V and 4 from J, leaving 21 bases between them. Time point meaning: proximal margin of the surgical specimen (macroscopically non-inflamed). Profiled with immunoSEQ multiplex PCR; TCRdb holds only in-frame clones, not every one. This table holds 6,500 to 7,500 clones, 55% to 75% found once. Note on this clone: The antigen is unknown.

This sequence originates from an adult with Crohn's disease. V gene TRBV27 combines with J gene TRBJ1-2, with D unresolved. The sample was ileal tissue. CDR3 sequence reads: CASRGMMRTKVYGYTF. In DNA, the CDR3 is TGTGCCAGCAGGGGAATGATGAGGACTAAAGTCTATGGCTACACCTTC.